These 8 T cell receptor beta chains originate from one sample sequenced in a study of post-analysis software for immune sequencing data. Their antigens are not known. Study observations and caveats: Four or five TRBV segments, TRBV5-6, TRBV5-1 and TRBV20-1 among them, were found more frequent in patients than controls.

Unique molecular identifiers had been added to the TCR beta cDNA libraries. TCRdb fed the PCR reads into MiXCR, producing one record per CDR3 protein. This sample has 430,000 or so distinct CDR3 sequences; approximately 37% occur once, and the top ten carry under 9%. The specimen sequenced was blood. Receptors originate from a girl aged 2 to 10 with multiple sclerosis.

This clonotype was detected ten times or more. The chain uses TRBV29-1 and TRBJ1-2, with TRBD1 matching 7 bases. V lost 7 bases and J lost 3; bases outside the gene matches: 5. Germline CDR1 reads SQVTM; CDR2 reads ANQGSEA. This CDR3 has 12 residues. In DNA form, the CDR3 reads TGCAGCGCTACCGACAGGGACTATGGCTACACCTTC. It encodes CSATDRDYGYTF.

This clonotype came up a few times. CDR3 in amino acids: CASSRGQGRGDTQYF. CDR3 nucleotide sequence: TGTGCCAGTAGTAGAGGACAGGGGAGGGGAGATACGCAGTATTTT. This chain links TRBV19 with TRBJ2-3, with 9 nucleotides matching TRBD1. The CDR3 is made up of 15 amino acids. V trimming: 4 bases; J trimming: 5 bases; junction bases outside the gene matches: 7. Germline V gene sequence: CDR1 LNHDA, CDR2 SQIVND (reference sequence).

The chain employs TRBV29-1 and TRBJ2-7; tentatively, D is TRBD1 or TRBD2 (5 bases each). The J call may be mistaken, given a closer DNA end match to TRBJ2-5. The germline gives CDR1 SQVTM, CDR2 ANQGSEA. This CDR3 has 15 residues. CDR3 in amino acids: CSVYMDLAGTGTQYF. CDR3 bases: TGCAGCGTCTACATGGACTTAGCAGGGACGGGGACCCAGTACTTC.

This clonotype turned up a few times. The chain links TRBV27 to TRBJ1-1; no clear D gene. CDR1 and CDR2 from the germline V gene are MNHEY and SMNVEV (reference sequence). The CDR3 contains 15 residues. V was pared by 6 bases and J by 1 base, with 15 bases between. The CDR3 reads CASSLVGRWNTEAFF. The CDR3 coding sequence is TGTGCCAGCAGCCTAGTCGGACGGTGGAACACTGAAGCTTTCTTT.

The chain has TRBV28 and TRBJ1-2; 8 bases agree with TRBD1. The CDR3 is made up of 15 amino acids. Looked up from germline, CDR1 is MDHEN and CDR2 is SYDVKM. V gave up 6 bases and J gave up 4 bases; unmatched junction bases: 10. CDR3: CASREGQALSYGYTF. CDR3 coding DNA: TGTGCCAGCAGGGAGGGACAGGCTCTATCCTATGGCTACACCTTC.

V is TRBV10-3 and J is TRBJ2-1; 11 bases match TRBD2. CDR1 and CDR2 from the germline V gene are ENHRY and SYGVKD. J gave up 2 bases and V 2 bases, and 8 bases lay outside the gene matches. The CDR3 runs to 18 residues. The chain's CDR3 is CAISEGLAGRTPYNEQFF. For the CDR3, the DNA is TGTGCCATCAGTGAGGGACTAGCGGGCAGGACGCCCTACAATGAGCAGTTCTTC.

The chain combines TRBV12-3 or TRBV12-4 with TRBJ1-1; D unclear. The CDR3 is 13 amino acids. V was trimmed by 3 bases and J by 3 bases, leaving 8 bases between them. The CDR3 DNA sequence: TGTGCCAGCAGTTTTTCGGACGACACTGAAGCTTTCTTT. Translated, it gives CASSFSDDTEAFF.

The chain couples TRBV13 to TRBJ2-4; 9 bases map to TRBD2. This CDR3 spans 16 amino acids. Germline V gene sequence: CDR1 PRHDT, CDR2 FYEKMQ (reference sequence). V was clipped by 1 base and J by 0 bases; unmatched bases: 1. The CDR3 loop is CASSLELAGAKNIQYF. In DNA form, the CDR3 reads TGTGCCAGCAGCTTAGAACTAGCGGGAGCCAAAAACATTCAGTACTTC. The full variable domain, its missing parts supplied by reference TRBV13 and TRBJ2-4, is AAGVIQSPRHLIKEKRETATLKCYPIPRHDTVYWYQQGPGQDPQFLISFYEKMQSDKGSIPDRFSAQQFSDYHSELNMSSLELGDSALYFCASSLELAGAKNIQYFGAGTRLSVL.